This entry lists 11 T cell receptor beta chains sequenced from one sample in a study of beta chain features in type 1 diabetes. Sequenced material consisted of expressed TCRB transcripts (all of the isolated RNA was reverse transcribed). TCRdb's copy holds only in-frame clones and misses some; the assay was immunoSEQ multiplex PCR. The sample records under 450,000 clones, approximately 13% being singletons. Sequenced: naive CD4+ T cells from blood. Receptors were obtained from a young man in good health.

The V call is TRBV30, the J call TRBJ1-2, with TRBD1 as a possible D gene (6 bases). Germline loops: CDR1 GTSNPN, CDR2 SVGIG (reference sequence). Trimming left V 8 bases short and J 4 bases short, with 23 bases between. The CDR3 length is 15 residues. The CDR3 DNA is TGTGCCGGGCAAGGGGGACCACTAAACCGCTATGGCTACACCTTC. As protein: CAGQGGPLNRYGYTF.

This chain links TRBV15 with TRBJ2-1; 8 bases fit TRBD1. Per the germline V gene, CDR1 is LNHNV and CDR2 is YYDKDF (reference sequence). The CDR3 covers 16 residues. Germline trimming cut 1 base from V and 3 bases from J; bases unmatched to any gene: 5. DNA of the CDR3: TGTGCCACCAGCAGAGGGGACAGGTTAAGCTACAATGAGCAGTTCTTC. This sequence encodes CATSRGDRLSYNEQFF.

This clone was seen a handful of times. The V gene is TRBV7-9, the J gene TRBJ2-2; D assignment may be TRBD1 or TRBD2 (5 bases each). The V end was cut by 5 bases, the J end by 3 bases, with 13 bases between. Germline CDR1 reads SEHNR; CDR2 reads FQNEAQ (reference sequence). The CDR3 totals 15 residues. The CDR3 loop reads CASSPPGPYTGELFF. CDR3 coding DNA: TGTGCCAGCAGCCCCCCGGGGCCCTACACCGGGGAGCTGTTTTTT.

This clone has more than one count but fewer than ten. This chain links TRBV2 with TRBJ2-7, with D uncertain. Looked up from germline, CDR1 is SNHLY and CDR2 is FYNNEI. The V end lost 6 bases, the J end lost 1 base, and 10 bases lay between the germline ends. The CDR3 totals 13 residues. In nucleotides, the CDR3 is TGTGCCAGCAGCCATCCCGTTTCCTACGAGCAGTACTTC. Translating it yields CASSHPVSYEQYF.

This clone was seen a handful of times. This sequence joins TRBV5-6 and TRBJ1-1; D may be TRBD1 (5 bases). Trimming took off 9 bases at V and 0 bases at J, with 12 bases between the two ends. The CDR3 loop spans 13 amino acids. Per the germline V gene, CDR1 is SGHDT and CDR2 is YYEEEE. The DNA for the CDR3 is TGTGCCACCAGGGTTCCTCTGAACACTGAAGCTTTCTTT. This encodes CATRVPLNTEAFF.

The chain has TRBV29-1 and TRBJ2-3; D is unclear. The CDR3 loop spans 13 amino acids. Trimming pared 2 bases from V and 2 bases from J, leaving 8 bases between. From germline, CDR1 is SQVTM and CDR2 ANQGSEA. The CDR3 loop is CSVERPLTDTQYF. The CDR3 coding sequence is TGCAGCGTTGAACGTCCCCTCACAGATACGCAGTATTTT.

This clone has only a few counts. The chain couples TRBV20-1 to TRBJ1-2, with 7 nucleotides matching TRBD1. Germline assignment: CDR1 DFQATT and CDR2 SNEGSKA (reference sequence). The V and J ends lost 3 bases and 11 bases, in that order; junction bases with no gene match: 3. The CDR3 is 10 amino acids. DNA for the CDR3: TGCAGTGCTAGCCCAGGGGGTTACACCTTC. Translation gives CSASPGGYTF.

On this clone itself: Different DNA sequences within this sample yield the same CDR3. The chain couples TRBV29-1 to TRBJ1-2; D not certain. Germline V CDR1 and CDR2: SQVTM, ANQGSEA. Trimming removed 4 bases at V and 8 bases at J, with 5 bases between. There are 9 residues in the CDR3. The CDR3 DNA reads as TGCAGCGTTGGGGGAGGCTACACCTTC. Translating it yields CSVGGGYTF.

There are a few counts of this clone. This rearrangement joins TRBV27 to TRBJ2-3; 10 nucleotides match TRBD2. Trimming removed 8 bases from V and 6 bases from J; junction bases left unmatched: 17. CDR1 and CDR2 from the germline V gene are MNHEY and SMNVEV (reference sequence). The CDR3 totals 17 residues. CDR3 region: CASRPGLALTRRDTQYF. In nucleotides, the CDR3 is TGTGCCAGCCGACCGGGACTAGCGCTGACTCGGCGGGATACGCAGTATTTT.

This clone came up a few times. This chain uses TRBV4-3 with TRBJ2-3; D is uncertain. Between the trimmed V and J ends, which lost 0 bases and 6 bases, there was a span of 10 bases. The V gene's germline CDR1 is LGHNA and CDR2 YSLEER. The CDR3 length is 14 residues. The CDR3 is CASSQDRSKDTQYF. In DNA form, the CDR3 reads TGCGCCAGCAGCCAAGATAGGTCGAAGGATACGCAGTATTTT.

Turning to this clone: Other DNA sequences in this sample translate to the same CDR3. The chain is built from TRBV7-9 and TRBJ1-5; D not certain. The CDR3 length is 13 residues. V gave up 1 base and J gave up 7 bases, with 8 bases separating them. The V gene's germline CDR1 is SEHNR and CDR2 FQNEAQ (reference sequence). The CDR3 loop reads CASSLDGGQPQHF. As DNA, the CDR3 is TGTGCCAGCAGCTTAGACGGAGGACAGCCCCAGCATTTT.